These 25 T cell receptor beta chains were all obtained from the same sample, sequenced in a study of CD8 T cells in Susac syndrome. The RNA input was about 0.45 to 1 ug, and it was reverse transcribed with random hexamers. TCRdb ran MiXCR on the immunoSEQ multiplex PCR reads and lists one entry per CDR3 protein. The data show a few hundred thousand distinct CDR3 sequences, with about 88% seen just once and around 0.12% held by the top ten. The sequenced material came from CD8+ T cells from PBMCs. Receptors originate from a human donor with multiple sclerosis.

The chain carries TRBV20-1 and TRBJ2-1, with a tentative D call TRBD1 (5 bases). Trimming took 1 base from V and 0 from J, leaving 10 bases between them. The CDR3 length is 15 residues. CDR1 is DFQATT and CDR2 is SNEGSKA in the germline V gene (reference sequence). CDR3 sequence reads: CSARAGQSSYNEQFF. For the CDR3, the DNA is TGCAGTGCTAGAGCAGGGCAAAGCTCCTACAATGAGCAGTTCTTC.

This chain connects TRBV27 to TRBJ2-5; D may be TRBD2 (6 bases). This CDR3 has 13 residues. Trimming removed 8 bases from V and 3 bases from J, with 13 bases in between. Germline loops: CDR1 MNHEY, CDR2 SMNVEV (reference sequence). CDR3 sequence: CASVSSGEETQYF. As DNA, the CDR3 is TGTGCCAGCGTTTCCTCGGGAGAAGAGACCCAGTACTTC.

V is TRBV18 and J is TRBJ2-7, with 7 bases fitting TRBD1. V lost 0 bases and J lost 2; bases outside the gene matches: 4. CDR3 length: 15 amino acids. Germline V gives CDR1 KGHSH, CDR2 LQKENI. Here the CDR3 reads CASSPPGQKTYEQYF. The CDR3 DNA sequence: TGTGCCAGCTCACCACCGGGACAGAAAACCTACGAGCAGTACTTC.

J is TRBJ1-6 and V is TRBV14, with D perhaps matching TRBD1 (5 bases). Trimming cost V 0 bases and J 9 bases, with 12 bases left between them. Germline V gene lookup returns CDR1 SGHDN and CDR2 FVKESK. This CDR3 region has 15 residues. The CDR3 region is CASSQDGATTSPLHF. As DNA, the CDR3 is TGTGCCAGCAGCCAAGATGGGGCAACCACTTCACCCCTCCACTTT. The full variable domain, its missing parts supplied by reference TRBV14 and TRBJ1-6, is EAGVTQFPSHSVIEKGQTVTLRCDPISGHDNLYWYRRVMGKEIKFLLHFVKESKQDESGMPNNRFLAERTGGTYSTLKVQPAELEDSGVYFCASSQDGATTSPLHFGNGTRLTVT.

The sample holds one count of this clonotype. The genes are TRBV27 and TRBJ2-7, with D unresolved. Deletions cut 8 bases from V and 2 bases from J, with 13 bases between. The CDR3 loop spans 13 amino acids. Germline-derived CDR1 and CDR2 are MNHEY and SMNVEV (reference sequence). The CDR3 sequence: CASGMTGTYEQYF. CDR3 in DNA: TGTGCCAGCGGCATGACTGGAACCTACGAGCAGTACTTC.

The chain couples TRBV29-1 to TRBJ2-5; D is uncertain. CDR3 length: 15 amino acids. Germline CDR1 reads SQVTM; CDR2 reads ANQGSEA. V gave up 4 bases and J gave up 0 bases, with 15 bases separating them. CDR3: CSVARLERDQETQYF. In DNA, the CDR3 is TGCAGCGTTGCGAGGTTAGAAAGGGACCAAGAGACCCAGTACTTC.

V and J are TRBV27 and TRBJ2-1; 7 bases agree with TRBD1. V trimming: 5 bases; J trimming: 2 bases; junction bases outside the gene matches: 6. Germline values: CDR1 MNHEY, CDR2 SMNVEV (reference sequence). This CDR3 contains 15 residues. CDR3 in DNA: TGTGCCAGCAGTAGAGGGACAGCCACCTACAATGAGCAGTTCTTC. Residues: CASSRGTATYNEQFF.

This chain uses TRBV4-1 with TRBJ2-2; no firm D call. The CDR3 totals 16 residues. The germline V gene encodes CDR1 MGHRA and CDR2 YSYEKL. Trimming took 1 base from V and 2 from J, leaving 11 bases between them. The CDR3 sequence is CASSQAQDANTGELFF. In DNA form, the CDR3 reads TGCGCCAGCAGCCAAGCCCAGGACGCTAACACCGGGGAGCTGTTTTTT.

V is TRBV20-1 and J is TRBJ2-7; D call uncertain. Germline CDR1 reads DFQATT; CDR2 reads SNEGSKA (reference sequence). The CDR3 extends over 12 amino acids. V lost 5 bases and J lost 2, with 10 bases in between. DNA of the CDR3: TGCAGTGCTCGTCGGCAGACCTACGAGCAGTACTTC. This sequence encodes CSARRQTYEQYF.

The gene calls are TRBV6-1 and TRBJ2-7; 7 nucleotides align to TRBD1. Per germline, CDR1 MNHNS and CDR2 SASEGT. This CDR3 spans 16 amino acids. The V segment lost 6 bases and the J segment 1 base; nucleotides outside the gene matches: 12. CDR3 amino acids: CASRHRQGSASYEQYF. The CDR3 DNA follows: TGTGCCAGCAGGCACCGACAGGGCTCCGCTTCCTACGAGCAGTACTTC.

The chain employs TRBV28 and TRBJ2-7; TRBD2 matches 10 bases. CDR3 size: 13 residues. Unmatched junction bases numbered 3, after V lost 3 bases and J lost 7 bases. Germline V gives CDR1 MDHEN, CDR2 SYDVKM. The CDR3 DNA is TGTGCCAGCAGTTTCACTAGCGGGATTGAGCAGTACTTC. Protein product: CASSFTSGIEQYF. Variable domain in full (rest from reference TRBV28 and TRBJ2-7): DVKVTQSSRYLVKRTGEKVFLECVQDMDHENMFWYRQDPGLGLRLIYFSYDVKMKEKGDIPEGYSVSREKKERFSLILESASTNQTSMYLCASSFTSGIEQYFGPGTRLTVT.

The chain employs TRBV7-9 and TRBJ2-2; no clear D. CDR1 and CDR2 (germline): SEHNR, FQNEAQ (reference sequence). CDR3 length: 15 residues. Between the trimmed V and J ends, which lost 5 bases and 2 bases, there was a span of 12 bases. The CDR3 DNA sequence: TGTGCCAGCAGCCAGACTCAAACAAACACCGGGGAGCTGTTTTTT. Residues: CASSQTQTNTGELFF.

The V gene is TRBV20-1, the J gene TRBJ1-1; D is unclear. CDR1 and CDR2 (germline): DFQATT, SNEGSKA (reference sequence). The ends were cut back, 0 bases at V and 0 bases at J, with 11 bases in the middle. This CDR3 has 15 residues. CDR3 DNA: TGCAGTGCTAGAGATCGCGCCCGTTTGAACACTGAAGCTTTCTTT. Translating gives CSARDRARLNTEAFF.

The chain uses TRBV3-1 and TRBJ1-1, with TRBD1 identical over 9 bases. The trim removed 7 bases at V and 0 bases at J, leaving 3 bases unmatched. The germline gives CDR1 LGHDT, CDR2 YNNKEL (reference sequence). CDR3 length equals 14 residues. This CDR3 is CASTRDRVNTEAFF. The DNA of the CDR3 is TGTGCCAGCACCCGGGACAGGGTGAACACTGAAGCTTTCTTT. Combining the CDR3 with reference TRBV3-1 and TRBJ1-1 gives the whole variable domain DTAVSQTPKYLVTQMGNDKSIKCEQNLGHDTMYWYKQDSKKFLKIMFSYNNKELIINETVPNRFSPKSPDKAHLNLHINSLELGDSAVYFCASTRDRVNTEAFFGQGTRLTVV.

Comments on this clonotype: A junction boundary mismatches the germline segment, possibly from a read error. The chain links TRBV4-1 to TRBJ1-5; 7 nucleotides agree with TRBD1. Per the germline V gene, CDR1 is MGHRA and CDR2 is YSYEKL. This CDR3 contains 15 residues. CDR3 sequence: CASSPGQGGNQPQLF. The CDR3 nucleotides read TGCGCCAGCAGCCCTGGACAAGGGGGCAATCAGCCCCAGCTTTTT.

The chain combines TRBV4-2 with TRBJ2-7; possibly TRBD1 or TRBD2 for D (5 bases each). The CDR3 contains 19 residues. Trimming stripped 2 bases from V and 0 bases from J, with 23 bases between. Germline CDR1 is LGHNA and CDR2 is YNFKEQ. The CDR3: CASSQMGVDRWRVSYEQYF. In nucleotides, the CDR3 is TGTGCCAGCAGCCAAATGGGGGTAGATCGCTGGCGGGTCTCCTACGAGCAGTACTTC.

The chain couples TRBV5-4 to TRBJ2-3; TRBD1 might be the D (6 bases). V shed 4 bases and J shed 4 bases, with 22 bases lying between them. Germline CDR1 is SGHNT and CDR2 is YYREEE (reference sequence). The CDR3 runs to 17 residues. The CDR3 bases are TGTGCCAGCAGCCCCTGGACAAAATCGCCAGGGGCAGATACGCAGTATTTT. Its protein product is CASSPWTKSPGADTQYF.

This clonotype was picked up a small number of times. This chain connects TRBV6-1 to TRBJ2-7; D not resolved. Looked up from germline, CDR1 is MNHNS and CDR2 is SASEGT. The ends were cut back, 2 bases at V and 0 bases at J, with 11 bases in the middle. The CDR3 covers 15 residues. The CDR3: CASSEPARSSYEQYF. CDR3 nucleotides: TGTGCCAGCAGTGAACCGGCACGAAGCTCCTACGAGCAGTACTTC.

This rearrangement joins TRBV4-1 to TRBJ1-3, with 7 bases fitting TRBD1. Looked up from germline, CDR1 is MGHRA and CDR2 is YSYEKL. The CDR3 covers 15 residues. Trimming cost V 5 bases and J 0 bases; bases outside gene matches: 4. In nucleotides, the CDR3 is TGCGCCAGCAGCGGAGGGACAGCCTCTGGAAACACCATATATTTT. Amino acid sequence: CASSGGTASGNTIYF.

The gene calls are TRBV7-9 and TRBJ1-2; D is ambiguous. CDR3 length: 14 residues. The germline gives CDR1 SEHNR, CDR2 FQNEAQ (reference sequence). Trimming left V 0 bases short and J 4 bases short, with 9 bases between. CDR3 coding DNA: TGTGCCAGCAGCTTAGCCTCTGACGGCTATGGCTACACCTTC. As protein: CASSLASDGYGYTF.

The V gene is TRBV6-1, the J gene TRBJ2-3; TRBD1 matches 8 bases. Germline V gives CDR1 MNHNS, CDR2 SASEGT. The CDR3 loop spans 16 amino acids. The junction had 12 bases not matched to a gene; V was cut back by 8 bases and J by 2 bases. The CDR3 protein is CASSMGRDRSTDTQYF. The DNA of the CDR3 is TGTGCCAGCTCAATGGGCCGGGACAGGTCCACAGATACGCAGTATTTT.

The gene calls are TRBV4-1 and TRBJ2-1, with TRBD1 matching over 8 bases. J gave up 5 bases and V 1 base, and 10 bases lay outside the gene matches. The CDR3 contains 17 residues. Per germline, CDR1 MGHRA and CDR2 YSYEKL. CDR3 sequence reads: CASSQGPTGGPDNEQFF. CDR3 in DNA: TGCGCCAGCAGCCAAGGGCCAACAGGGGGTCCGGACAATGAGCAGTTCTTC.

The J gene is TRBJ2-7, the V gene TRBV9; maybe TRBD1 (6 bases). CDR3 length equals 15 residues. The V gene's germline CDR1 is SGDLS and CDR2 YYNGEE. Deletions cut 0 bases from V and 3 bases from J, with 13 bases between. Written as DNA, the CDR3 is TGTGCCAGCAGCGTAGGGCCAGGGGCGGACTACGAGCAGTACTTC. Its translation is CASSVGPGADYEQYF.

The V call is TRBV7-9, the J call TRBJ2-1; no clear D. Trimming removed 4 bases at V and 0 bases at J, with 10 bases between. Germline CDR1 is SEHNR and CDR2 is FQNEAQ (reference sequence). This CDR3 spans 15 amino acids. The chain's CDR3 is CASSSLDTSYNEQFF. For the CDR3, the DNA is TGTGCCAGCAGCTCCCTGGATACCTCCTACAATGAGCAGTTCTTC.

The rearrangement links TRBV28 to TRBJ1-4, with a possible D match to TRBD1 (5 bases). The CDR3 runs 15 residues. The V end lost 6 bases, the J end lost 5 bases, and 16 bases lay between the germline ends. Germline-derived CDR1 and CDR2 are MDHEN and SYDVKM. The CDR3 sequence: CASSPGGRRNEKLFF. As DNA, the CDR3 is TGTGCCAGCAGCCCTGGGGGACGGAGAAATGAAAAACTGTTTTTT.